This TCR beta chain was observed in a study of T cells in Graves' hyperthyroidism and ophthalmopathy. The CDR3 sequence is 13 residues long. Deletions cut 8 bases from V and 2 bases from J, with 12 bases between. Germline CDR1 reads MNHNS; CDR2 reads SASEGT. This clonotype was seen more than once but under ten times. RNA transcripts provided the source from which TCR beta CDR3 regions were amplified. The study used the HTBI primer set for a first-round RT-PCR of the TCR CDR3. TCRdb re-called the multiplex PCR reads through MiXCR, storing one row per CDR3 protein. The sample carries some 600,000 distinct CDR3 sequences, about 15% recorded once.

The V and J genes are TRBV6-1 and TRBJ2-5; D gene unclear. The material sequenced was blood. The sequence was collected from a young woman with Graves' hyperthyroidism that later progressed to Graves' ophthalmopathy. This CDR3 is CASSGSPQETQYF. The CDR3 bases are TGTGCCAGCTCTGGTAGCCCACAAGAGACCCAGTACTTC.